This T cell receptor (beta chain) was documented in a study of T cell changes during pregnancy in multiple sclerosis. Assay used: immunoSEQ multiplex PCR; TCRdb lists only in-frame clones, some missing. This table holds under 45,000 clones, around 89% found once. This CDR3 is built from 14 residues. V gave up 5 bases and J gave up 3 bases, with 11 bases separating them. The germline CDR1 and CDR2 sequences are SGHDT and YYEEEE. This chain joins TRBV5-6 and TRBJ2-2; D is perhaps TRBD2 (5 bases). The receptor's source is a female donor with multiple sclerosis, enrolled in a pregnancy study. The sequencing here drew on CD4+ T cells from peripheral blood mononuclear cells, taken in the second trimester of pregnancy. The CDR3 DNA is TGTGCCAGCAGTCGGGGATTTGACACCGGGGAGCTGTTTTTT. It specifies CASSRGFDTGELFF.